The 27 T cell receptor beta chains below come from one sample, sequenced in a study of early T cells in non-severe SARS-CoV-2 infection. TCRdb called the 5' RACE reads again in MiXCR, with one record for every CDR3 protein. The sample contains approximately 35,000 distinct CDR3 sequences, around 5.7% of which appear only once. Sequenced sample: whole blood. The receptors come from an adult who was a healthcare worker with PCR-confirmed SARS-CoV-2 infection or an uninfected control (not recorded which).

This clonotype was seen repeatedly, ten times or more. The genes are TRBV10-3 and TRBJ2-4, with D unclear. The CDR3 spans 13 residues. CDR1 is ENHRY, CDR2 SYGVKD, per germline. With 4 bases removed from V and 1 base from J, the gap between germline ends came to 5 bases. This CDR3 reads CAISGPAKNIQYF. CDR3 DNA sequence: TGTGCCATCAGTGGACCCGCCAAAAACATTCAGTACTTC.

There are many counts of this clonotype. The rearrangement uses TRBV3-1 and TRBJ2-7; the D gene is possibly TRBD1 (5 bases). CDR1 and CDR2 (germline): LGHDT, YNNKEL (reference sequence). Between the trimmed V and J ends, which lost 3 bases and 1 base, there was a span of 19 bases. The CDR3 extends over 17 amino acids. The CDR3 sequence is CASSQIGQGVLSYEQYV. The CDR3 nucleotides are TGTGCCAGCAGCCAGATTGGGCAGGGCGTCCTTTCCTACGAGCAGTACGTC.

This clonotype was seen ten or more times. The chain joins TRBV12-3 or TRBV12-4 to TRBJ2-5, with D perhaps matching TRBD1 (6 bases). Trimming took off 3 bases at V and 5 bases at J, with 13 bases between the two ends. This CDR3 has 14 residues. As DNA, the CDR3 is TGTGCCAGCAGTTTTCGCAGGGGCAGCGAGACCCAGTACTTC. Its protein product is CASSFRRGSETQYF.

This clonotype has more than one count but fewer than ten. The V call is TRBV29-1, the J call TRBJ2-7; D gene ambiguous. The CDR3 extends over 10 amino acids. Looked up from germline, CDR1 is SQVTM and CDR2 is ANQGSEA. V lost 6 bases and J lost 3, with 6 bases in between. The CDR3: CSVMIYEQYF. CDR3 bases: TGCAGCGTGATGATCTACGAGCAGTACTTC.

In this sample, this clonotype turned up many times. The chain links TRBV3-1 to TRBJ2-3; TRBD2 is a possible D gene (6 bases). The CDR3 has 16 amino acids. V lost 5 bases to trimming and J lost 1 base, with 16 bases between them. Per germline, CDR1 LGHDT and CDR2 YNNKEL (reference sequence). CDR3 protein: CASSSAVAGRTDTQYF. The CDR3 DNA follows: TGTGCCAGCAGCAGCGCAGTTGCGGGACGCACAGATACGCAGTATTTT.

This clonotype came up many times. The chain uses TRBV24-1 and TRBJ2-7; D may be TRBD1 (6 bases). This CDR3 has 16 residues. V was clipped by 6 bases and J by 2 bases, with 19 bases between them. Germline V gives CDR1 KGHDR, CDR2 SFDVKD. This chain's CDR3 is CATSPNRDTRPYEQYF. The CDR3 nucleotides are TGTGCCACCAGTCCGAACCGGGACACCCGTCCCTACGAGCAGTACTTC.

V is TRBV28 and J is TRBJ2-4, with D maybe TRBD2 (5 bases). The CDR3 covers 15 residues. Germline assignment: CDR1 MDHEN and CDR2 SYDVKM. V was pared by 8 bases and J by 0 bases, with 14 bases between. The CDR3 loop reads CASCPQRIAKNIQYF. DNA of the CDR3: TGTGCCAGCTGCCCCCAGCGGATAGCCAAAAACATTCAGTACTTC.

This clonotype was recorded many times. This chain joins TRBV4-1 and TRBJ1-1; TRBD1 matches at 7 bases. Losses at the gene ends were 1 base for V and 3 bases for J; bases not matched to a gene: 5. The CDR3 covers 15 residues. Germline V gene sequence: CDR1 MGHRA, CDR2 YSYEKL. As DNA, the CDR3 is TGCGCCAGCAGCCAAGGGCACAGGGGAGACACTGAAGCTTTCTTT. Translated, it gives CASSQGHRGDTEAFF.

Many counts were recorded for this clonotype. The V call is TRBV24-1, the J call TRBJ1-5; 7 bases line up with TRBD1. From germline, CDR1 is KGHDR and CDR2 SFDVKD. The CDR3 runs 15 residues. The J segment lost 0 bases and the V segment lost 3 bases, leaving 1 base of the junction unmatched. CDR3 bases: TGTGCCACCAGTGATACAGGGGCTAGCAATCAGCCCCAGCATTTT. This sequence encodes CATSDTGASNQPQHF.

This clonotype was seen ten or more times. This chain uses TRBV14 with TRBJ2-7; D is undetermined. V lost 1 base to trimming and J lost 3 bases, with 7 bases between them. This CDR3 region has 13 residues. The germline gives CDR1 SGHDN, CDR2 FVKESK. In DNA form, the CDR3 reads TGTGCCAGCAGCCAAGTGACGGGCTACGAGCAGTACTTC. Residues: CASSQVTGYEQYF. The entire variable domain, with the rest obtained from reference TRBV14 and TRBJ2-7, is as follows: EAGVTQFPSHSVIEKGQTVTLRCDPISGHDNLYWYRRVMGKEIKFLLHFVKESKQDESGMPNNRFLAERTGGTYSTLKVQPAELEDSGVYFCASSQVTGYEQYFGPGTRLTVT.

This clonotype was recorded at least ten times. The chain couples TRBV29-1 to TRBJ2-2; TRBD2 is a possible D gene (6 bases). Germline values: CDR1 SQVTM, CDR2 ANQGSEA. The length of the CDR3 is 13 residues. V was pared by 8 bases and J by 5 bases, with 15 bases between. The CDR3 DNA reads as TGCAGCATAGGAGGGCCTAGGACCGGGGAGCTGTTTTTT. Translating gives CSIGGPRTGELFF.

This clonotype was found a few times. The rearrangement uses TRBV20-1 and TRBJ2-3; D might be TRBD2 (6 bases). Germline-derived CDR1 and CDR2 are DFQATT and SNEGSKA (reference sequence). The V gene lost 5 bases and the J gene lost 4 bases, with 19 bases spanning the gap. This CDR3 is built from 15 residues. CDR3 in amino acids: CSASRGGSGADTQYF. DNA of the CDR3: TGCAGTGCTTCACGTGGAGGGAGCGGAGCAGATACGCAGTATTTT.

The chain combines TRBV7-2 with TRBJ2-5, with 7 bases identical to TRBD2. The CDR3 has 14 residues. The germline V gene encodes CDR1 SGHTA and CDR2 FQGNSA. V was pared by 3 bases and J by 2 bases, with 3 bases of the junction left unmatched. This CDR3 reads CASSFAGAQETQYF. The CDR3 bases are TGTGCCAGCAGCTTTGCGGGAGCGCAAGAGACCCAGTACTTC.

In this sample, this clonotype turned up many times. The genes are TRBV7-9 and TRBJ2-1, with D uncertain. CDR1 SEHNR and CDR2 FQNEAQ come from the germline V gene (reference sequence). CDR3 length equals 15 residues. Trimming took 4 bases from V and 0 from J, leaving 10 bases between them. In DNA, the CDR3 is TGTGCCAGCAGCTCAATCAGGAGCTCCTACAATGAGCAGTTCTTC. It is translated as CASSSIRSSYNEQFF.

This clonotype has ten or more counts. This chain connects TRBV4-1 to TRBJ1-6; unclear D gene. Deletions cut 7 bases from V and 6 bases from J, with 10 bases between. The CDR3 loop spans 13 amino acids. Germline V gene lookup returns CDR1 MGHRA and CDR2 YSYEKL. The CDR3 is CASNPNLNSPLHF. As DNA, the CDR3 is TGCGCCAGCAACCCCAACCTTAATTCACCCCTCCACTTT.

This clonotype was counted at least ten times. The CDR3 nucleotides are TGTGCCAGCAGTTACTCGAGTGGGCTAGCGGGAAGAGGTAATGAGCAGTTCTTC. This sequence encodes CASSYSSGLAGRGNEQFF. The chain has TRBV6-5 and TRBJ2-1, with 9 bases lining up with TRBD2. CDR3 length: 18 residues. Germline loops: CDR1 MNHEY, CDR2 SVGAGI. V gave up 0 bases and J gave up 7 bases; unmatched junction bases: 13.

There are many counts of this clonotype. The CDR3 DNA reads TGTGCCAGCTCACCACCGAGGGGTTACGAGCAGTACTTC. Protein product: CASSPPRGYEQYF. V and J are TRBV18 and TRBJ2-7; tentatively, D is TRBD1 or TRBD2 (5 bases each). Trimming pared 0 bases from V and 4 bases from J, leaving 7 bases between. The germline V gene encodes CDR1 KGHSH and CDR2 LQKENI. The CDR3 extends over 13 amino acids. The full variable domain, rest sourced from reference TRBV18 and TRBJ2-7, is NAGVMQNPRHLVRRRGQEARLRCSPMKGHSHVYWYRQLPEEGLKFMVYLQKENIIDESGMPKERFSAEFPKEGPSILRIQQVVRGDSAAYFCASSPPRGYEQYFGPGTRLTVT.

The CDR3 spells CASSDGPAESTDTQYF. CDR3 sequence (DNA): TGTGCCAGCAGTGACGGCCCAGCGGAAAGCACAGATACGCAGTATTTT. The rearrangement uses TRBV6-4 and TRBJ2-3; a possible D gene is TRBD2 (5 bases). Germline V lookup: CDR1 MRHNA, CDR2 SNTAGT. There are 16 residues in the CDR3. V gave up 2 bases and J gave up 0 bases, with 12 bases separating them.

This clonotype was counted ten times or more. The genes are TRBV10-3 and TRBJ1-6, with 8 bases fitting TRBD1. Germline CDR1 reads ENHRY; CDR2 reads SYGVKD. This CDR3 is built from 14 residues. Trimming cost V 3 bases and J 8 bases; bases outside gene matches: 3. CDR3 bases: TGTGCCATCAGTGAAGGACAGGGCTATTCACCCCTCCACTTT. It encodes CAISEGQGYSPLHF.

This clonotype was seen repeatedly, ten times or more. The rearrangement joins TRBV28 to TRBJ2-4; TRBD2 aligns across 8 bases. Germline trimming cut 5 bases from V and 0 bases from J; bases unmatched to any gene: 3. Per germline, CDR1 MDHEN and CDR2 SYDVKM. The CDR3 has 15 residues. The CDR3 protein is CASSTSGLAKNIQYF. The CDR3 DNA follows: TGTGCCAGCAGTACTAGCGGACTAGCCAAAAACATTCAGTACTTC.

This clonotype was picked up many times. The chain links TRBV28 to TRBJ2-1; D perhaps matches TRBD1 (5 bases). Per germline, CDR1 MDHEN and CDR2 SYDVKM. The CDR3 extends over 12 amino acids. Trimming removed 11 bases from V and 8 bases from J, with 16 bases in between. CDR3 sequence (DNA): TGTGCCGGACAAAGGAACGGGCATGAGCAGTTCTTC. This sequence encodes CAGQRNGHEQFF.

This clonotype has ten or more counts. This sequence joins TRBV4-3 and TRBJ2-2; TRBD2 agrees at 7 bases. The CDR3 is made up of 21 amino acids. Germline V lookup: CDR1 LGHNA, CDR2 YSLEER. V shed 0 bases and J 0 bases; nucleotides not matched to a gene: 16. The CDR3: CASSQEPTTLPREANTGELFF. DNA of the CDR3: TGCGCCAGCAGCCAAGAACCTACCACCTTGCCCCGGGAGGCGAACACCGGGGAGCTGTTTTTT.

This clonotype came up many times. This rearrangement joins TRBV18 to TRBJ2-5; tentatively, D is TRBD2 (6 bases). Germline lookup yields CDR1 KGHSH and CDR2 LQKENI. This CDR3 has 16 residues. Between the trimmed V and J ends, which lost 2 bases and 2 bases, there was a span of 15 bases. CDR3 residues: CASSPSGTRGQETQYF. The CDR3 bases are TGTGCCAGCTCACCATCCGGGACTCGCGGGCAAGAGACCCAGTACTTC. The full variable domain, its missing parts supplied by reference TRBV18 and TRBJ2-5, is NAGVMQNPRHLVRRRGQEARLRCSPMKGHSHVYWYRQLPEEGLKFMVYLQKENIIDESGMPKERFSAEFPKEGPSILRIQQVVRGDSAAYFCASSPSGTRGQETQYFGPGTRLLVL.

On this clonotype: Given a much more abundant clone one base away, this may be a read error. The V gene is TRBV18, the J gene TRBJ2-1; no clear D. This CDR3 comprises 14 residues. Germline CDR1 KGHSH, CDR2 LQKENI. The CDR3 DNA reads TGTGCCAGCCCACCTTTGGGTAACCGGAATGAGCAGTTCTTC. Translated, it gives CASPPLGNRNEQFF.

This clonotype was counted many times. This sequence joins TRBV11-2 and TRBJ2-3, with TRBD2 as a possible D gene (6 bases). V shed 5 bases and J shed 6 bases, with 12 bases lying between them. Germline assignment: CDR1 SGHAT and CDR2 FQNNGV. The CDR3 sequence is 13 residues long. The CDR3 here is CASSGTASDTQYF. Here the CDR3 DNA reads TGTGCCAGCAGCGGGACTGCCTCCGATACGCAGTATTTT.

This clonotype was found a few times. This chain uses TRBV11-2 with TRBJ2-7, with D uncertain. Germline V gives CDR1 SGHAT, CDR2 FQNNGV. The CDR3 length is 12 residues. V was pared by 0 bases and J by 6 bases, with 6 bases between. CDR3 nucleotide sequence: TGTGCCAGCAGCTTAGATCTGTCCGAGCAGTACGTC. Translated, it gives CASSLDLSEQYV.

This clonotype came up many times. The rearrangement joins TRBV20-1 to TRBJ2-1; a possible D gene is TRBD2 (5 bases). CDR3 size: 15 residues. Germline loops: CDR1 DFQATT, CDR2 SNEGSKA (reference sequence). V lost 1 base to trimming and J lost 3 bases, with 13 bases between them. The CDR3 sequence is CSARVKAAYYNEQFF. As DNA, the CDR3 is TGCAGTGCTAGAGTCAAAGCGGCTTACTACAATGAGCAGTTCTTC.